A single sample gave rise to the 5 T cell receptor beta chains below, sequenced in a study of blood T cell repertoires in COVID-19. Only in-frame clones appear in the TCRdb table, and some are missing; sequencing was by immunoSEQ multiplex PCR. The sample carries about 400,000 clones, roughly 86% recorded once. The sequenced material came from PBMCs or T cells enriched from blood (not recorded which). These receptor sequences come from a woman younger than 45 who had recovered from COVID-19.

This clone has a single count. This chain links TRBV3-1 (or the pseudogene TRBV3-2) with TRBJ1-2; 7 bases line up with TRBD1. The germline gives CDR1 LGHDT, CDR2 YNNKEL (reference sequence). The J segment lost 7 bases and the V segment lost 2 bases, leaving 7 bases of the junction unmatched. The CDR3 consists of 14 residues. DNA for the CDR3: TGTGCCAGCAGCCAACGACAGGGCTCGGGTGGCTACACCTTC. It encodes CASSQRQGSGGYTF.

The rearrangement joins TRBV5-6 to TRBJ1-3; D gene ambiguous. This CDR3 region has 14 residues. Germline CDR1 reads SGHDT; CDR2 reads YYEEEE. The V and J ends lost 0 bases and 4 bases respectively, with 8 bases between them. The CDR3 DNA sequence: TGTGCCAGCAGCTTGGACAGAGAAGGAAACACCATATATTTT. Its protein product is CASSLDREGNTIYF.

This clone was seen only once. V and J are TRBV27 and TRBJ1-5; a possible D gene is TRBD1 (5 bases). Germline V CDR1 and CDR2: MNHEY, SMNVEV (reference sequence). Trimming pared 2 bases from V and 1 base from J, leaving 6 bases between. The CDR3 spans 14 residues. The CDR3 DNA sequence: TGTGCCAGCAGTTTAGACAGAAGCAATCAGCCCCAGCATTTT. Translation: CASSLDRSNQPQHF.

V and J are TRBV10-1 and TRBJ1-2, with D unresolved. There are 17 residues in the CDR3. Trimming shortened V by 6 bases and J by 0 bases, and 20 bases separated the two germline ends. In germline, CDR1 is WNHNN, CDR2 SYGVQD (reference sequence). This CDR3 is CASSPPQAQRPNYGYTF. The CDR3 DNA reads TGCGCCAGCAGCCCGCCGCAGGCGCAACGGCCTAACTATGGCTACACCTTC.

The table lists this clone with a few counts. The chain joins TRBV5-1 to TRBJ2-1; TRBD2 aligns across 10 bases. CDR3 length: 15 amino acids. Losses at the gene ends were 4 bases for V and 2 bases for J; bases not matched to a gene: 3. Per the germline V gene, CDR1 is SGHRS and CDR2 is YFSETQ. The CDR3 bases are TGCGCCAGCAGCGCCAGCGGGAGGGCCTACAATGAGCAGTTCTTC. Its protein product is CASSASGRAYNEQFF.